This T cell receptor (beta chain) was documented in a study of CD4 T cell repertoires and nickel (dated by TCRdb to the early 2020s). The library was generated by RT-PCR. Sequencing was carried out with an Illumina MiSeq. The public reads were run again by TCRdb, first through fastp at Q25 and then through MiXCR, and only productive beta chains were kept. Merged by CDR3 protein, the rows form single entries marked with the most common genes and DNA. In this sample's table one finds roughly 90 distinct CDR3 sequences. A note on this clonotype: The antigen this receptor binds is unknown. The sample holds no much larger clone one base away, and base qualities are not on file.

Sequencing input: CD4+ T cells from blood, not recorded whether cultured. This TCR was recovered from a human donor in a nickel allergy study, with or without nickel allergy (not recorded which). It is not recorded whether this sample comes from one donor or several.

This receptor carries the CDR3 CASSFDMNYGYTF. The nucleotide sequence reads as follows: TGCGCCAGCAGCTTTGATATGAACTATGGCTACACCTTC. The chain is encoded by TRBV5-1 joined to TRBJ1-2, with an unclear D gene assignment. V and J lose 2 bases and 2 bases, and a span of 7 bases separates them. Spanning cysteine to phenylalanine, the CDR3 consists of 13 amino acids. Only the CDR3 DNA is retained, 39 bases long and in frame from the first base. The germline V gene supplies CDR1 SGHRS and CDR2 YFSETQ.